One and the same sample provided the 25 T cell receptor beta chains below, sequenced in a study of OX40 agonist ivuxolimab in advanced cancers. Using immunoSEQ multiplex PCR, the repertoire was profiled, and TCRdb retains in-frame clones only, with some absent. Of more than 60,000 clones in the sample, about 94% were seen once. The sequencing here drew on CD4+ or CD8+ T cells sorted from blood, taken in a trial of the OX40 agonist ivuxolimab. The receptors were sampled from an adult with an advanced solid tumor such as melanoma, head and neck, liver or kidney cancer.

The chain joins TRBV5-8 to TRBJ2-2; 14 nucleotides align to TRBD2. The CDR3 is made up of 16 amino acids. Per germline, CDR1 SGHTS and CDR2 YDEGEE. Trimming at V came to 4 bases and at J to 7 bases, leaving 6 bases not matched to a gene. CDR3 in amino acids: CASSPGLAGGYGELFF. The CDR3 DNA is TGTGCCAGCAGCCCCGGACTAGCGGGGGGTTACGGGGAGCTGTTTTTT. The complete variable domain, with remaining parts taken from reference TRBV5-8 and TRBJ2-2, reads EAGVTQSPTHLIKTRGQQATLRCSPISGHTSVYWYQQALGLGLQFLLWYDEGEERNRGNFPPRFSGRQFPNYSSELNVNALELEDSALYLCASSPGLAGGYGELFFGEGSRLTVL.

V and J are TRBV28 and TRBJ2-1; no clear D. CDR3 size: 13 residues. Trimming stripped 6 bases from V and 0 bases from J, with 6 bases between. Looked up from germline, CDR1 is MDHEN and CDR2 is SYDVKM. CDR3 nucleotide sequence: TGTGCCAGCAGGGAGAGCTCCTACAATGAGCAGTTCTTC. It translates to CASRESSYNEQFF.

The CDR3 reads CASSILGQGEGETQYF. For the CDR3, the DNA is TGTGCCAGTAGTATCCTGGGACAGGGGGAAGGAGAGACCCAGTACTTC. This rearrangement joins TRBV19 to TRBJ2-5; the match to TRBD1 covers 11 bases. V shed 3 bases, J shed 4 bases, and the junction held 7 bases outside the gene matches. CDR1 is LNHDA, CDR2 SQIVND, per germline (reference sequence). The CDR3 spans 16 residues.

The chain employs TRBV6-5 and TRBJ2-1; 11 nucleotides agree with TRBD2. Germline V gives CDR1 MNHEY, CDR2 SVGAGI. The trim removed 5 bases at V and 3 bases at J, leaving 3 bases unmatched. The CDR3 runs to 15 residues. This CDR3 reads CASSLGTSGYNEQFF. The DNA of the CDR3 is TGTGCCAGCAGTCTCGGGACTAGCGGCTACAATGAGCAGTTCTTC.

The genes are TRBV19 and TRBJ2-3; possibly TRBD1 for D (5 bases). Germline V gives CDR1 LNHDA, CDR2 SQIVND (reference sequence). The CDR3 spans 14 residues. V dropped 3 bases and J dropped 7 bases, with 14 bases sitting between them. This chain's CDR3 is CASSITGRGNTQYF. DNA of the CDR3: TGTGCCAGTAGTATTACGGGTAGGGGAAATACGCAGTATTTT.

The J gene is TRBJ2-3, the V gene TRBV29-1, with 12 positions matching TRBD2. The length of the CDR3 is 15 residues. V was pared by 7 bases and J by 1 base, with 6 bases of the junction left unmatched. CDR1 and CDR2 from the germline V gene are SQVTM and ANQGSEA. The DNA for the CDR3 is TGCAGCGGACTAGCGGGGGCCGTGGGCACAGATACGCAGTATTTT. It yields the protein CSGLAGAVGTDTQYF.

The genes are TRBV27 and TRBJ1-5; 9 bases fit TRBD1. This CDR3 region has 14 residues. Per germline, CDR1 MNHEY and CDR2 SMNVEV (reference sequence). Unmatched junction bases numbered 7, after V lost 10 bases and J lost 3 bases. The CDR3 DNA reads TGTGCCACCCGGACAGGGGCCTTCAATCAGCCCCAGCATTTT. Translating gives CATRTGAFNQPQHF.

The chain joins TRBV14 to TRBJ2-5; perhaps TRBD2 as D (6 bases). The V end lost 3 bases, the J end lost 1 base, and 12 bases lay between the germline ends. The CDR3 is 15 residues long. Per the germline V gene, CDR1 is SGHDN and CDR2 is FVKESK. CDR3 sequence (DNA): TGTGCCAGCAGCCACCCCTGGGGACTCCAAGAGACCCAGTACTTC. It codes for CASSHPWGLQETQYF.

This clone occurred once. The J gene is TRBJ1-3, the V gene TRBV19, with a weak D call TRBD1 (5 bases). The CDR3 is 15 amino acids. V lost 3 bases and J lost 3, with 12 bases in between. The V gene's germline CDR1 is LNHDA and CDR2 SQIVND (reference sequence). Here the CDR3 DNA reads TGTGCCAGTAGTATTTCGGGGGGAGTTGGAAACACCATATATTTT. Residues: CASSISGGVGNTIYF.

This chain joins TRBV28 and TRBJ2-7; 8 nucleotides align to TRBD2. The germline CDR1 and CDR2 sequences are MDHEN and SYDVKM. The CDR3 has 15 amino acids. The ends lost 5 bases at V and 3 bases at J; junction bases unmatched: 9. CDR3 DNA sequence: TGTGCCAGCAGTCCGAGCGGGAGTGTGGTCTACGAGCAGTACTTC. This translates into CASSPSGSVVYEQYF.

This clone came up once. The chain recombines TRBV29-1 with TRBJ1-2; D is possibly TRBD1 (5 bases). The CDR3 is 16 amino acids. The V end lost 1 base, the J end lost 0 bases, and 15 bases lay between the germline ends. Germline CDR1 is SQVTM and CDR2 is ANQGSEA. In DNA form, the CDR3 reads TGCAGCGTTGAAGTAGGACACGGGATCACTAACTATGGCTACACCTTC. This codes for CSVEVGHGITNYGYTF.

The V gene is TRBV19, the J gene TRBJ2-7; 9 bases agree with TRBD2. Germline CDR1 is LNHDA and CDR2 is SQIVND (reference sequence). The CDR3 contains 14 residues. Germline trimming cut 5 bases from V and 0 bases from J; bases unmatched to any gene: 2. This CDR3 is CASSPSGISYEQYF. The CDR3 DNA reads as TGTGCCAGTAGTCCTAGCGGGATCTCCTACGAGCAGTACTTC.

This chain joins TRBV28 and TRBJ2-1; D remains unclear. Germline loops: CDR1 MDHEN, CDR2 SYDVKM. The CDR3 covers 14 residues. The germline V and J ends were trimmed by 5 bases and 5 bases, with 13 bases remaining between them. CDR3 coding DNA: TGTGCCAGCAGTCCTATCGATTCGGACAATGAGCAGTTCTTC. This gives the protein CASSPIDSDNEQFF. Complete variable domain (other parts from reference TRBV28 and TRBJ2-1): DVKVTQSSRYLVKRTGEKVFLECVQDMDHENMFWYRQDPGLGLRLIYFSYDVKMKEKGDIPEGYSVSREKKERFSLILESASTNQTSMYLCASSPIDSDNEQFFGPGTRLTVL.

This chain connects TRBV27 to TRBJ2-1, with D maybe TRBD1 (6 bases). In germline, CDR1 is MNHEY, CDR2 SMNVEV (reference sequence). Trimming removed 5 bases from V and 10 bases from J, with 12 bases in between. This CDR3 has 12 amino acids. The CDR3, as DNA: TGTGCCAGCAGTGTAACAGGGTGGGAGCAGTTCTTC. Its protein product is CASSVTGWEQFF.

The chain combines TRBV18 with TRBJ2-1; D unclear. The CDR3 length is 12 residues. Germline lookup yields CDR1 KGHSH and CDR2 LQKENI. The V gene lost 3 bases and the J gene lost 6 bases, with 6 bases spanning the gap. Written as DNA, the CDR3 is TGTGCCAGCTCACCGGACCGCAATGAGCAGTTCTTC. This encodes CASSPDRNEQFF.

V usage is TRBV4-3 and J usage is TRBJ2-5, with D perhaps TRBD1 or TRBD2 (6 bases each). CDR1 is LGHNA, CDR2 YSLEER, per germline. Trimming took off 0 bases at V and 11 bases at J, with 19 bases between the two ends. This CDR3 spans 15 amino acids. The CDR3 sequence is CASSQDPGGAGEQYF. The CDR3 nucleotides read TGCGCCAGCAGCCAAGATCCAGGAGGGGCAGGGGAGCAGTACTTC.

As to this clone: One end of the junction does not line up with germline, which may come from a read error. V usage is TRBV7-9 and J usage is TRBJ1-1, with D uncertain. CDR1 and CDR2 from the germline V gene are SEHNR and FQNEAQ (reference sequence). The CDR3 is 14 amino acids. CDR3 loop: CASSIAGRLWEAFF. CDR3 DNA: TGTGCCAGCAGCATAGCCGGCAGGCTTTGGGAAGCTTTCTTT.

Here the CDR3 DNA reads TGTGCCAGCAGCCTAGGACAGATCTATGGCTACACCTTC. Translating it yields CASSLGQIYGYTF. This chain connects TRBV7-9 to TRBJ1-2; D is possibly TRBD1 (6 bases). The germline V and J ends were trimmed by 5 bases and 4 bases, with 11 bases remaining between them. The germline CDR1 and CDR2 sequences are SEHNR and FQNEAQ (reference sequence). CDR3 length equals 13 residues. The full variable domain, with the rest looked up from reference TRBV7-9 and TRBJ1-2, is DTGVSQNPRHKITKRGQNVTFRCDPISEHNRLYWYRQTLGQGPEFLTYFQNEAQLEKSRLLSDRFSAERPKGSFSTLEIQRTEQGDSAMYLCASSLGQIYGYTFGSGTRLTVV.

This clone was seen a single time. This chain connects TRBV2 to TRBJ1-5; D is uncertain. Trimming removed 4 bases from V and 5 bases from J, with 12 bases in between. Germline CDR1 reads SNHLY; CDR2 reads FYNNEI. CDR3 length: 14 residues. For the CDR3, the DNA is TGTGCCAGCAGTGCCTATACCTTAGATCAGCCCCAGCATTTT. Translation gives CASSAYTLDQPQHF. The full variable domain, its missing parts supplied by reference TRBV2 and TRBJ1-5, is EPEVTQTPSHQVTQMGQEVILRCVPISNHLYFYWYRQILGQKVEFLVSFYNNEISEKSEIFDDQFSVERPDGSNFTLKIRSTKLEDSAMYFCASSAYTLDQPQHFGDGTRLSIL.

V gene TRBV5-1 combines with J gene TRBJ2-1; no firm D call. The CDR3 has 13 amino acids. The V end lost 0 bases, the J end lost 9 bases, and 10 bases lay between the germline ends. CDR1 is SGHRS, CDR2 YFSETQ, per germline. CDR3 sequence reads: CASSLAPTVEQFF. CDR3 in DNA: TGCGCCAGCAGCTTGGCCCCGACGGTTGAGCAGTTCTTC.

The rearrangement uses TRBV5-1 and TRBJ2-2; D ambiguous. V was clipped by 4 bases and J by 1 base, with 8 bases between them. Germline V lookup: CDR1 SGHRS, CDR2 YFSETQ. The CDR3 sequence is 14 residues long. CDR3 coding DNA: TGCGCCAGCAGCCACAGACAGAACACCGGGGAGCTGTTTTTT. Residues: CASSHRQNTGELFF.

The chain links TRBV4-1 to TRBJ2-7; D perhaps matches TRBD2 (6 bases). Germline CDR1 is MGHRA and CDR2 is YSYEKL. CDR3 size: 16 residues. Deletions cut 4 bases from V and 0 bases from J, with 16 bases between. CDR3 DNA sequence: TGCGCCAGCAGCCTTGGGAGCGGGCCCCACTCCTACGAGCAGTACTTC. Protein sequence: CASSLGSGPHSYEQYF.

The CDR3 DNA reads as TGTGCCAGCAGCTTAGACAGTCACAATGAGCAGTTCTTC. Protein: CASSLDSHNEQFF. V gene TRBV13 combines with J gene TRBJ2-1; D gene ambiguous. The CDR3 sequence is 13 residues long. V lost 1 base to trimming and J lost 5 bases, with 6 bases between them. Germline lookup yields CDR1 PRHDT and CDR2 FYEKMQ (reference sequence).

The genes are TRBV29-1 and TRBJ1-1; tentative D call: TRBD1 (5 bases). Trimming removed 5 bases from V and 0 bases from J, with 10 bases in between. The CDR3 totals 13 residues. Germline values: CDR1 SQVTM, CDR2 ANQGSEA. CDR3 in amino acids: CSVYGTVNTEAFF. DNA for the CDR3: TGCAGCGTTTATGGGACGGTGAACACTGAAGCTTTCTTT.

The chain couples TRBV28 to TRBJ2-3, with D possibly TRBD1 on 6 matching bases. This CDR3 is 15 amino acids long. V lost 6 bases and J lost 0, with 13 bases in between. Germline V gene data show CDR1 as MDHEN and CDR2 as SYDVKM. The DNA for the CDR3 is TGTGCCAGCAGAGGGGGAGTAACTAGCACAGATACGCAGTATTTT. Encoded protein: CASRGGVTSTDTQYF.